This T cell receptor beta chain comes out of a study of T cells in Graves' hyperthyroidism and ophthalmopathy. The CDR3 length is 14 residues. The V and J ends lost 5 bases and 8 bases respectively, with 18 bases between them. The germline gives CDR1 SGHVS, CDR2 FQNEAQ. RNA transcripts served as the template for amplifying TCR beta CDR3 regions. With the HTBI primer set, the TCR CDR3 went through a first round of RT-PCR. TCRdb ran MiXCR on the multiplex PCR reads and lists one entry per CDR3 protein. The table records around 420,000 distinct CDR3 sequences, about 15% of them present only once. The sequence derives from a woman aged 18-29 years with Graves' hyperthyroidism. The chain employs TRBV7-8 and TRBJ1-2; D is ambiguous. The sample consisted of blood. This CDR3 reads CASSPLSGSSGYTF. The CDR3 DNA is TGTGCCAGCAGCCCCCTGAGCGGCTCGAGCGGCTACACCTTC.